This is a list of T cell receptor beta chains from one sample in a study of blood T cell repertoires in COVID-19. This table comes from immunoSEQ multiplex PCR, and its TCRdb copy is limited to in-frame clones, with some not included. The sample gives roughly 160,000 clones, around four fifths of which show up once; roughly 8.1% is in the top ten. The sequenced material came from peripheral blood. Receptors originate from a woman aged 80 or over with COVID-19, enrolled during active disease. Both conserved end residues are part of each CDR3. Fields, in order: V gene, D gene, J gene, clone size, CDR3 DNA, CDR3 protein. A D gene is named only where the DNA matches it firmly. Clone size is stated in some rows and not others, as once, few, many or a class when expanded.

TRBV28	TRBD1	TRBJ2-7	.	TGTGCCAGCAGGACAGGGGGCCGTAATTACGAGCAGTACTTC	CASRTGGRNYEQYF
TRBV18	.	TRBJ1-5	.	TGTGCCAGCTCACAGCAGGAAGATAGCAATCAGCCCCAGCATTTT	CASSQQEDSNQPQHF
TRBV5-1	.	TRBJ2-1	.	TGCGCCAGCAGCCTTCTCTCCGTAGCGGATGAGCAGTTCTTC	CASSLLSVADEQFF
TRBV7-3	.	TRBJ2-1	.	TGTGCCAGCAGCTCTGTAGGAGGGGCTGGAGGTGAGCAGTTCTTC	CASSSVGGAGGEQFF
TRBV2	.	TRBJ2-1	.	TGTGCCAGCAGTGAGTCGAAAGCAAGCTCCTACAATGAGCAGTTCTTC	CASSESKASSYNEQFF
TRBV5-4	.	TRBJ2-7	.	TGTGCCAGCAGCTTGGGTGAGCCCGGGGAGCAGTACTTC	CASSLGEPGEQYF
TRBV4-2	.	TRBJ1-1	.	TGTGCCAGCAGCCAAGGGGCTGAGAACACTGAAGCTTTCTTT	CASSQGAENTEAFF
TRBV5-1	TRBD2	TRBJ2-3	.	TGCGCCAGCAGCTTGGCGGCGGGGGGGCCTCATACGCAGTATTTT	CASSLAAGGPHTQYF
TRBV28	TRBD1	TRBJ1-1	.	TGTGCCAGCAGTCCCCCCGGGACAGGTAACACTGAAGCTTTCTTT	CASSPPGTGNTEAFF
TRBV28	TRBD1	TRBJ1-3	.	TGTGCCAGCACTAATCCGGGACAGGGTAAAAACACCATATATTTT	CASTNPGQGKNTIYF
TRBV27	.	TRBJ1-5	.	TGTGCCAGCAGTTTATCTTACAGTAGGAGCAATCAGCCCCAGCATTTT	CASSLSYSRSNQPQHF
TRBV9	TRBD2	TRBJ2-3	.	TGTGCCAGCAGCGCGCTAACTAGCGGGAGGGCCGGGACGCAGTATTTT	CASSALTSGRAGTQYF
TRBV6-5	.	TRBJ1-2	.	TGTGCCAGCAGCCTCGGGGATTCGAACTATGGCTACACCTTC	CASSLGDSNYGYTF
TRBV5-1	.	TRBJ1-1	.	TGCGCCAGCAGCCCCCGGCAGGGGAACACTGAAGCTTTCTTT	CASSPRQGNTEAFF
TRBV11-3	.	TRBJ1-1	.	TGTGCCAGCAGCTTAGGTGAGATGAACACTGAAGCTTTCTTT	CASSLGEMNTEAFF
TRBV7-2	TRBD2	TRBJ2-3	.	TGTGCCAGCAGACCGGGACTAGCGGATTACACAGATACGCAGTATTTT	CASRPGLADYTDTQYF
TRBV28	.	TRBJ1-1	.	TGTGCCAGCATGGAGGGAGGGGAGGTGAACACTGAAGCTTTCTTT	CASMEGGEVNTEAFF
TRBV29-1	.	TRBJ1-4	.	TGCAGCGTTGAAGATCGATCTAATGTTGAAAAACTGTTTTTT	CSVEDRSNVEKLFF
TRBV7-7	TRBD2	TRBJ2-5	few	TGTGCTAGCAGCCCCCTCGCGAGCGGGAAGGCAGAGGGGACCCAGTACTTC	CASSPLASGKAEGTQYF
TRBV19	.	TRBJ1-3	few	TGTGCCAGTAGTCGTACAGGGGGAAACACCATATATTTT	CASSRTGGNTIYF
TRBV5-6	TRBD1	TRBJ1-1	.	TGTGCCAGCAGCTACAGGGGGCGCTTAGGAGCTTTCTTT	CASSYRGRLGAFF
TRBV4-1	TRBD2	TRBJ2-2	once	TGCGCCAGCAGAAGACTAGCGGGTACCGGGGAGCTGTTTTTT	CASRRLAGTGELFF
TRBV2	.	TRBJ1-2	.	TGTGCCAGCGGCACCTATGGCTACACCTTC	CASGTYGYTF
TRBV5-1	.	TRBJ1-1	.	TGCGCCAGCAGCTTGGGCACAAGTACTGAAGCTTTCTTT	CASSLGTSTEAFF
TRBV19	.	TRBJ1-5	.	TGTGCCAGTAGTATCCCCCCAGGACAGTGGCAGGGCGGGTATAGCAATCAGCCCCAGCATTTT	CASSIPPGQWQGGYSNQPQHF
TRBV28	.	TRBJ2-2	.	TGTGCCAGCAGACGTAACCCAACAACAAACGGGGAGCTGTTTTTT	CASRRNPTTNGELFF
TRBV7-3	.	TRBJ2-2	.	TGTGCCAGCAGCCCTCAGGCCCCCAACACCGGGGAGCTGTTTTTT	CASSPQAPNTGELFF
TRBV5-4	TRBD1	TRBJ2-7	.	TGTGCCAGCAGCTCCTCAGGGACAGACGAGCAGTACTTC	CASSSSGTDEQYF
TRBV3-1/TRBV3-2	.	TRBJ2-1	.	TGTGCCAGCAGTCTACCGGGGAATGAGCAGTTCTTC	CASSLPGNEQFF
TRBV2	TRBD1	TRBJ2-7	.	TGTGCCAGCAGTGATCTGAGGACAGGGGTCGGCGAGCAGTACTTC	CASSDLRTGVGEQYF
TRBV2	.	TRBJ1-5	once	TGTGCCAGCAAGGGGCAGTCAAATCAGCCCCAGCATTTT	CASKGQSNQPQHF
TRBV10-3	TRBD2	TRBJ2-7	.	TGTGCCATCAGCCCTAGCGGGGGGGCCTACGAGCAGTACTTC	CAISPSGGAYEQYF
TRBV11-1	TRBD1	TRBJ2-7	.	TGTGCCAGCAGCTTAGGACAGGGGGAAACCTACGAGCAGTACTTC	CASSLGQGETYEQYF
TRBV12-5	.	TRBJ2-5	.	TGTGCTAGTGGTTCAAAAACCATTAACAGGGAAGAGACCCAGTACTTC	CASGSKTINREETQYF
TRBV11-3	.	TRBJ2-1	.	TGTGCCAGCAGCTTATGGAGGCCAGGAGATTCATACAATGAGCAGTTCTTC	CASSLWRPGDSYNEQFF
TRBV10-3	.	TRBJ1-3	few	TGTGCCATCGGGGGGGACACTGGAAACACCATATATTTT	CAIGGDTGNTIYF
TRBV7-9	.	TRBJ1-2	.	TGTGCCAGCAGCGGCACAGACAGTGCCTATGGCTACACCTTC	CASSGTDSAYGYTF
TRBV4-2	.	TRBJ2-7	.	TGTGCCAGCAGCCAAATGGACTTAGACTACGAGCAGTACTTC	CASSQMDLDYEQYF
TRBV28	TRBD1	TRBJ2-7	.	TGTGCCAGCAGAACGACCGGGACAGGGGGCGCCGAGCAGTACTTC	CASRTTGTGGAEQYF
TRBV12-3/TRBV12-4	.	TRBJ1-2	.	TGTGCCAGCACGTTGGCTGAACGCTACACCTTC	CASTLAERYTF
TRBV10-3	TRBD1	TRBJ2-7	.	TGTGCCACGGGACAGGGGGTCTACGAGCAGTACTTC	CATGQGVYEQYF
TRBV5-1	.	TRBJ1-4	.	TGCGCCAGCAGCTTGGCCCGGGGGGATGGTGAAAAACTGTTTTTT	CASSLARGDGEKLFF